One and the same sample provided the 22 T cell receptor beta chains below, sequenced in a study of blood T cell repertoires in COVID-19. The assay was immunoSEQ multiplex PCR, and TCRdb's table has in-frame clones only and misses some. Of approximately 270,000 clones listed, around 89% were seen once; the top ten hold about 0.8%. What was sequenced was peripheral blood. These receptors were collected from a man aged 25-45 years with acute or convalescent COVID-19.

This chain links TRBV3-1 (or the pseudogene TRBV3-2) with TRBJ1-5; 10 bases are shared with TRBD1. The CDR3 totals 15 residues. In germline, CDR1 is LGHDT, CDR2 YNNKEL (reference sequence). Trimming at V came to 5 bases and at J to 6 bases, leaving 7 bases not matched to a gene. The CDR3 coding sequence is TGTGCCAGCAGCAAAGGGACAGGGGATGTTCAGCCCCAGCATTTT. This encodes CASSKGTGDVQPQHF.

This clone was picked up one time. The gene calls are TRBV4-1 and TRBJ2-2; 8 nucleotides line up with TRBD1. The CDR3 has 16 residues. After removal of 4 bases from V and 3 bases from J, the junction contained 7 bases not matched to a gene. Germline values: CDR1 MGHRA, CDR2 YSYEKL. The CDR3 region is CASSLGDRGDTGELFF. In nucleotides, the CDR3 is TGCGCCAGCAGCCTCGGAGACAGGGGCGACACCGGGGAGCTGTTTTTT.

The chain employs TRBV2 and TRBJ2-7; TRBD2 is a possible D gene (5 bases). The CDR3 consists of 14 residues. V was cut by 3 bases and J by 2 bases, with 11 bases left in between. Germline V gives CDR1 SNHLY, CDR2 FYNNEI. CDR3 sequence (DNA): TGTGCCAGCAGTGACCGGGGTATGGCCTACGAGCAGTACTTC. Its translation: CASSDRGMAYEQYF.

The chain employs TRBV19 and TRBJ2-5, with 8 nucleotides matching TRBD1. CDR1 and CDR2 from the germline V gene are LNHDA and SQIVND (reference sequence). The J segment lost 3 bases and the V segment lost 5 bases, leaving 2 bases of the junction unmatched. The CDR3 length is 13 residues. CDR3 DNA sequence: TGTGCCAGTAGTGTGGACAGGGAAGAGACCCAGTACTTC. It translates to CASSVDREETQYF. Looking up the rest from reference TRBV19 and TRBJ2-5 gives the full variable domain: DGGITQSPKYLFRKEGQNVTLSCEQNLNHDAMYWYRQDPGQGLRLIYYSQIVNDFQKGDIAEGYSVSREKKESFPLTVTSAQKNPTAFYLCASSVDREETQYFGPGTRLLVL.

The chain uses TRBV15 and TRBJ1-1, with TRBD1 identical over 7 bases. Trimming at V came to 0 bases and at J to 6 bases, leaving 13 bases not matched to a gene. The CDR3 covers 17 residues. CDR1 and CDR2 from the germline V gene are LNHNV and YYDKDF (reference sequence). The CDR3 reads CATSRDYPWQGVSEAFF. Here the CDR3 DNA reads TGTGCCACCAGCAGAGATTACCCGTGGCAGGGGGTATCTGAAGCTTTCTTT.

CDR3 bases: TGCGCCAGCAGCTCCTTTAATGTAGGGGGTTGGAACACTGAAGCTTTCTTT. It codes for CASSSFNVGGWNTEAFF. The chain links TRBV5-1 to TRBJ1-1, with D possibly matching TRBD1 (6 bases). The V and J ends lost 3 bases and 1 base respectively, with 19 bases between them. Germline V CDR1 and CDR2: SGHRS, YFSETQ. This CDR3 spans 17 amino acids.

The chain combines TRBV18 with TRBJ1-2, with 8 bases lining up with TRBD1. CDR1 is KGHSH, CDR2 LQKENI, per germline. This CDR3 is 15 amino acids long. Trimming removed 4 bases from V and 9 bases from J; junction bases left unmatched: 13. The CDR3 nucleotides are TGTGCCAGCTCACTATCCGGGACAGGAATATGGAGCTACACCTTC. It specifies CASSLSGTGIWSYTF.

The CDR3 spells CASSSQGGGGYEQYF. Written as DNA, the CDR3 is TGTGCCAGCAGCTCCCAGGGCGGGGGCGGATACGAGCAGTACTTC. The genes are TRBV7-2 and TRBJ2-7; the D gene is possibly TRBD2 (7 bases). V was cut by 4 bases and J by 4 bases, with 17 bases left in between. CDR1 is SGHTA, CDR2 FQGNSA, per germline. This CDR3 spans 15 amino acids.

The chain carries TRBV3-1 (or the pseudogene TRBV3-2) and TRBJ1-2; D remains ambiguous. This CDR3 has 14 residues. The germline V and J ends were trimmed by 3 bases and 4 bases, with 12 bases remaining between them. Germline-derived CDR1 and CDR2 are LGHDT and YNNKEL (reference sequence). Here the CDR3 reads CASSQRRGSYGYTF. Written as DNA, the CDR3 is TGTGCCAGCAGCCAGCGACGGGGTAGCTATGGCTACACCTTC.

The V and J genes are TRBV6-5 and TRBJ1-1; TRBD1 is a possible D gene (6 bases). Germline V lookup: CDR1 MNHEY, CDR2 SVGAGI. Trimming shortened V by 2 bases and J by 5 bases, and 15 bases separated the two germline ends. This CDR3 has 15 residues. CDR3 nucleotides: TGTGCCAGCAGTTACGTGGGGGGGGCGCGAACTGAAGCTTTCTTT. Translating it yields CASSYVGGARTEAFF.

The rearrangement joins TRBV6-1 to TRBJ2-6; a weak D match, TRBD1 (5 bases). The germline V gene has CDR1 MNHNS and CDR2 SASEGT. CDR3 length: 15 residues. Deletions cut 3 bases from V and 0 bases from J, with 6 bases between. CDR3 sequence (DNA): TGTGCCAGCAGTGACAGGGCCTCTGGGGCCAACGTCCTGACTTTC. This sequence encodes CASSDRASGANVLTF.

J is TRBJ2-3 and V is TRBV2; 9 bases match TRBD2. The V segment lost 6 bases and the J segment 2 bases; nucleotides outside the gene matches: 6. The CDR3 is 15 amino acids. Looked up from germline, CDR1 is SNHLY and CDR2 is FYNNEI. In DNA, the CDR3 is TGTGCCAGCAGGGGTTCTAGCGGGGTCACAGATACGCAGTATTTT. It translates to CASRGSSGVTDTQYF.

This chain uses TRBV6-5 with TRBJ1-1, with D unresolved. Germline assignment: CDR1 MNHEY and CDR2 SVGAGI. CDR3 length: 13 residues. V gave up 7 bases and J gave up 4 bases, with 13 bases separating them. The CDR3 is CASKTGVGTEAFF. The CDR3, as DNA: TGTGCCAGCAAGACCGGGGTAGGCACTGAAGCTTTCTTT.

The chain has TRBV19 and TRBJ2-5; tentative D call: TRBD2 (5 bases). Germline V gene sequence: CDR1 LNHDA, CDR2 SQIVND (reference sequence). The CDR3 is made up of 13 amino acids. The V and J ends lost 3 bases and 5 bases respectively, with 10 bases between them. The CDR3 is CASSMVEEETQYF. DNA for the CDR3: TGTGCCAGTAGTATGGTGGAGGAGGAGACCCAGTACTTC. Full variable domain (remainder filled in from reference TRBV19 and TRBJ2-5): DGGITQSPKYLFRKEGQNVTLSCEQNLNHDAMYWYRQDPGQGLRLIYYSQIVNDFQKGDIAEGYSVSREKKESFPLTVTSAQKNPTAFYLCASSMVEEETQYFGPGTRLLVL.

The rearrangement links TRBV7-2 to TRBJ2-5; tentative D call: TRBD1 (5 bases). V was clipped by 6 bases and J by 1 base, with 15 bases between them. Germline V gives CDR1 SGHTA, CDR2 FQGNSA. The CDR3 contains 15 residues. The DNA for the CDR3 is TGTGCCAGCAGGGGGCGTCCATTGGGCCAAGAGACCCAGTACTTC. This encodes CASRGRPLGQETQYF.

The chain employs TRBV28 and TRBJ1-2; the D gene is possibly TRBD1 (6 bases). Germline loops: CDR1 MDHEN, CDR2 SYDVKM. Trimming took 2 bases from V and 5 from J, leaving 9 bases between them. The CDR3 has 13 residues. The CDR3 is CASSLGGTYGYTF. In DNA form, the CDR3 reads TGTGCCAGCAGTTTAGGGGGCACATATGGCTACACCTTC.

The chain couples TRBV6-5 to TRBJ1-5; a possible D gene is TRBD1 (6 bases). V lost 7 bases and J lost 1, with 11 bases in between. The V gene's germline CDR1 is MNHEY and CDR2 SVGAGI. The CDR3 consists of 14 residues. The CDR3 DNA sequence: TGTGCCAGCACTCAGGGACACAGCAATCAGCCCCAGCATTTT. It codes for CASTQGHSNQPQHF.

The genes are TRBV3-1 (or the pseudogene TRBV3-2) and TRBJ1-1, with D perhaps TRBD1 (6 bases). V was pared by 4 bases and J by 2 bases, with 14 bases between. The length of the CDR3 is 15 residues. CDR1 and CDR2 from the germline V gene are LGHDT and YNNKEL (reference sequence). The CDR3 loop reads CASSRLGTPNTEAFF. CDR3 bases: TGTGCCAGCAGCCGGCTGGGGACACCTAACACTGAAGCTTTCTTT.

The CDR3 protein is CASSLDAGSSYEQYF. CDR3 nucleotide sequence: TGTGCCAGCAGCTTAGATGCGGGAAGCTCCTACGAGCAGTACTTC. This sequence joins TRBV7-6 and TRBJ2-7; D perhaps matches TRBD2 (6 bases). The V gene's germline CDR1 is SGHVS and CDR2 FNYEAQ. The CDR3 contains 15 residues. Deletions cut 1 base from V and 0 bases from J, with 10 bases between.

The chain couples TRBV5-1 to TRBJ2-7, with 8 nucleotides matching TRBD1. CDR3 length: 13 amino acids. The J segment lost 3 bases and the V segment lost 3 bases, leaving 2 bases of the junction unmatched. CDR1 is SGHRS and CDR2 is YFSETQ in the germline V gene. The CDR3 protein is CASSWTGSYEQYF. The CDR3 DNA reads TGCGCCAGCAGCTGGACAGGGAGCTACGAGCAGTACTTC.

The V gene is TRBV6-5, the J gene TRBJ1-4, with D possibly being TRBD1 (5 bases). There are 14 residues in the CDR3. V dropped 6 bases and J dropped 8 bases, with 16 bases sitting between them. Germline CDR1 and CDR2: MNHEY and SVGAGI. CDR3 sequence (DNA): TGTGCCAGCAGGAAGGGTGGGGGGGGAGAAAAACTGTTTTTT. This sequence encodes CASRKGGGGEKLFF.

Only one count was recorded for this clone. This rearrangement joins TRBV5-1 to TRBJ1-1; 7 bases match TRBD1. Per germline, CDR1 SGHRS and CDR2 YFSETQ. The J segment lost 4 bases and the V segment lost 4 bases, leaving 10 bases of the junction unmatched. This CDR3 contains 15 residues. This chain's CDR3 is CASSQWDSRGTEAFF. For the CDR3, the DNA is TGCGCCAGCAGCCAGTGGGACAGTCGGGGCACTGAAGCTTTCTTT.